This passage covers 31 T cell receptor beta chains from one sample sequenced in a study of T cells after yellow fever vaccination. A single record per CDR3 protein comes from TCRdb applying MiXCR to the 5' RACE reads. The profile covers about 52,000 distinct CDR3 sequences, with more than 6.5% appearing a single time and 20% to 25% taken by the ten largest. Sequencing used CD8+ T cells not binding an NS4B(214-222) dextramer, sorted from PBMCs, obtained approximately 47 days after the first yellow fever vaccination. The receptors derive from a man aged 18 to 35 who received the YFV17D yellow fever vaccine.

For the CDR3, the DNA is TGCGCCAGCAGCTTGAGTGCGGGGCTCTCCCTCGAGCAGTACTTC. The encoded protein is CASSLSAGLSLEQYF. The chain has TRBV5-1 and TRBJ2-7; D possibly corresponds to TRBD2 (6 bases). The CDR3 loop spans 15 amino acids. Germline V CDR1 and CDR2: SGHRS, YFSETQ. Trimming took 1 base from V and 6 from J, leaving 17 bases between them.

This clonotype counts as medium-sized (0.01 to 0.1%). The rearrangement uses TRBV10-3 and TRBJ1-3, with TRBD1 matching over 7 bases. CDR1 and CDR2 (germline): ENHRY, SYGVKD. The V and J ends lost 10 bases and 1 base, in that order; junction bases with no gene match: 7. The CDR3 runs 14 residues. CDR3 sequence reads: CATRDSNSGNTIYF. Written as DNA, the CDR3 is TGTGCCACCCGGGACAGCAATTCTGGAAACACCATATATTTT.

The J gene is TRBJ2-1, the V gene TRBV27, with TRBD2 matching 8 bases. CDR1 MNHEY and CDR2 SMNVEV come from the germline V gene (reference sequence). The J segment lost 7 bases and the V segment lost 5 bases, leaving 10 bases of the junction unmatched. CDR3 length equals 15 residues. The CDR3 spells CASSEVAGRRNEQFF. The DNA of the CDR3 is TGTGCCAGCAGTGAAGTAGCGGGGCGGCGTAATGAGCAGTTCTTC.

In this sample, this clonotype turned up many times. The chain uses TRBV27 and TRBJ2-7; D is unclear. Trimming pared 6 bases from V and 3 bases from J, leaving 12 bases between. This CDR3 comprises 13 residues. The V gene's germline CDR1 is MNHEY and CDR2 SMNVEV (reference sequence). CDR3 protein: CASSTTTHYEQYF. For the CDR3, the DNA is TGTGCCAGCAGCACGACGACTCACTACGAGCAGTACTTC.

This clonotype was counted between two and nine times. This rearrangement joins TRBV7-2 to TRBJ2-3, with 11 bases lining up with TRBD2. The V segment lost 2 bases and the J segment 5 bases; nucleotides outside the gene matches: 3. This CDR3 spans 15 amino acids. The germline V gene has CDR1 SGHTA and CDR2 FQGNSA. CDR3 DNA: TGTGCCAGCAGCTTACTAGCGGGGGGTTTAGATACGCAGTATTTT. It translates to CASSLLAGGLDTQYF.

V and J are TRBV4-3 and TRBJ2-6, with TRBD2 matching 8 bases. The junction had 2 bases not matched to a gene; V was cut back by 0 bases and J by 4 bases. CDR3 length equals 16 residues. Germline lookup yields CDR1 LGHNA and CDR2 YSLEER. The DNA for the CDR3 is TGCGCCAGCAGCCAAGACGGGGGGGCGGGGGCCAACGTCCTGACTTTC. As protein: CASSQDGGAGANVLTF.

This clonotype turned up a few times. The J gene is TRBJ2-1, the V gene TRBV4-1, with a weak D call TRBD2 (6 bases). V was clipped by 1 base and J by 0 bases, with 7 bases between them. Germline CDR1 is MGHRA and CDR2 is YSYEKL. This CDR3 comprises 15 residues. CDR3 DNA sequence: TGCGCCAGCAGCCAAGGCGGGGCCTCCTACAATGAGCAGTTCTTC. It translates to CASSQGGASYNEQFF.

This clonotype appeared many times. The chain joins TRBV6-1 to TRBJ2-7; D is undetermined. V dropped 5 bases and J dropped 1 base, with 15 bases sitting between them. This CDR3 spans 15 amino acids. Germline V gene data show CDR1 as MNHNS and CDR2 as SASEGT. CDR3 sequence reads: CASSRMVDRSYEQYF. Written as DNA, the CDR3 is TGTGCCAGCAGTAGAATGGTGGACCGTTCCTACGAGCAGTACTTC.

In this sample, this clonotype turned up a few times. The gene calls are TRBV11-2 and TRBJ2-2; 13 positions match TRBD2. The CDR3 is 18 amino acids. Per germline, CDR1 SGHAT and CDR2 FQNNGV. V lost 5 bases and J lost 1; bases outside the gene matches: 7. CDR3 sequence reads: CASSPGTSGVLNTGELFF. For the CDR3, the DNA is TGTGCCAGCAGCCCTGGGACTAGCGGGGTCCTGAACACCGGGGAGCTGTTTTTT.

This clonotype was seen a few times. This chain links TRBV6-5 with TRBJ2-1; 9 positions match TRBD1. After removal of 2 bases from V and 4 bases from J, the junction contained 3 bases not matched to a gene. The CDR3 has 15 amino acids. Germline V lookup: CDR1 MNHEY, CDR2 SVGAGI. The CDR3 is CASSYAGQGYNEQFF. In nucleotides, the CDR3 is TGTGCCAGCAGTTACGCGGGACAGGGTTACAATGAGCAGTTCTTC.

V is TRBV6-1 and J is TRBJ1-1; D uncertain. V was shortened by 7 bases and J by 1 base, with 10 bases between the two germline ends. This CDR3 is built from 13 residues. Germline V gives CDR1 MNHNS, CDR2 SASEGT. DNA for the CDR3: TGTGCCAGCACCCTAGCAGAGAACACTGAAGCTTTCTTT. It is translated as CASTLAENTEAFF.

Many counts were recorded for this clonotype. This chain uses TRBV12-3 or TRBV12-4 with TRBJ2-1, with 7 nucleotides matching TRBD2. The CDR3 is 17 residues long. The ends lost 0 bases at V and 5 bases at J; junction bases unmatched: 10. The CDR3 DNA is TGTGCCAGCAGTTTAGCGATTACCGGGGGGAGGGACAATGAGCAGTTCTTC. Translated, it gives CASSLAITGGRDNEQFF.

In this sample, this clonotype turned up many times. The genes are TRBV15 and TRBJ2-1; perhaps TRBD2 as D (6 bases). V was shortened by 4 bases and J by 5 bases, with 12 bases between the two germline ends. Germline lookup yields CDR1 LNHNV and CDR2 YYDKDF (reference sequence). This CDR3 contains 14 residues. The chain's CDR3 is CATSKRGLNNEQFF. Written as DNA, the CDR3 is TGTGCCACCAGCAAGAGGGGACTTAACAATGAGCAGTTCTTC.

A few counts support this clonotype. The chain has TRBV29-1 and TRBJ1-2, with D perhaps TRBD1 (5 bases). Germline CDR1 is SQVTM and CDR2 is ANQGSEA. With 8 bases removed from V and 7 bases from J, the gap between germline ends came to 20 bases. This CDR3 spans 13 amino acids. The CDR3 here is CSSWNPGLSGYTF. The DNA of the CDR3 is TGCAGCTCATGGAATCCGGGACTCTCTGGCTACACCTTC.

This clonotype has at least ten counts. V is TRBV20-1 and J is TRBJ2-1; D is unresolved. The V and J ends lost 3 bases and 2 bases respectively, with 8 bases between them. Germline CDR1 DFQATT, CDR2 SNEGSKA (reference sequence). The CDR3 length is 13 residues. CDR3 protein: CSARASTYNEQFF. The CDR3 coding sequence is TGCAGTGCTAGGGCTTCTACCTACAATGAGCAGTTCTTC.

This clonotype turned up a few times. V and J are TRBV3-1 and TRBJ2-3; D may be TRBD1 or TRBD2 (6 bases each). V lost 4 bases and J 4 bases, leaving 18 bases between the germline ends. This CDR3 has 16 residues. Germline CDR1 and CDR2: LGHDT and YNNKEL (reference sequence). CDR3 coding DNA: TGTGCCAGCAGCCCCCTCTTGGGGGGCGGATCAGATACGCAGTATTTT. Translation: CASSPLLGGGSDTQYF.

The chain employs TRBV6-2 or TRBV6-3 and TRBJ2-1; D is undetermined. In germline, CDR1 is MNHEY, CDR2 SVGEGT. The V gene lost 2 bases and the J gene lost 0 bases, with 8 bases spanning the gap. This CDR3 spans 15 amino acids. The CDR3 sequence: CASSYRSYSYNEQFF. CDR3 bases: TGTGCCAGCAGTTACCGGAGTTACTCCTACAATGAGCAGTTCTTC.

This clonotype occurred many times. The V gene is TRBV14, the J gene TRBJ2-7; 7 bases align to TRBD1. This CDR3 contains 14 residues. Germline loops: CDR1 SGHDN, CDR2 FVKESK. Germline trimming cut 3 bases from V and 3 bases from J; bases unmatched to any gene: 5. CDR3 residues: CASSHRDSLYEQYF. CDR3 nucleotide sequence: TGTGCCAGCAGCCACCGGGACAGTCTCTACGAGCAGTACTTC.

The chain carries TRBV4-1 and TRBJ2-6; D uncertain. This CDR3 region has 16 residues. Germline V lookup: CDR1 MGHRA, CDR2 YSYEKL. V lost 6 bases and J 0 bases, leaving 12 bases between the germline ends. The CDR3 is CASSSGTNSGANVLTF. DNA for the CDR3: TGCGCCAGCAGTTCCGGCACTAACTCTGGGGCCAACGTCCTGACTTTC.

This clonotype was seen repeatedly, ten times or more. The DNA of the CDR3 is TGCGCCAGCAGCCAACAAACCCTCCCGACTGAAGCTTTCTTT. Protein: CASSQQTLPTEAFF. The gene calls are TRBV4-1 and TRBJ1-1; D remains unclear. V lost 2 bases and J 5 bases, leaving 12 bases between the germline ends. Germline V gives CDR1 MGHRA, CDR2 YSYEKL. The CDR3 runs 14 residues.

This clonotype was found many times. The chain couples TRBV9 to TRBJ2-3, with D possibly called TRBD1 or TRBD2 (7 bases each). The V end was cut by 3 bases, the J end by 2 bases, with 16 bases between. This CDR3 has 16 amino acids. Germline V lookup: CDR1 SGDLS, CDR2 YYNGEE. Written as DNA, the CDR3 is TGTGCCAGCAGCGGGGAGGGGGCGACAGCCACAGATACGCAGTATTTT. This sequence encodes CASSGEGATATDTQYF.

V usage is TRBV4-1 and J usage is TRBJ2-7; tentative D call: TRBD2 (6 bases). The ends were cut back, 0 bases at V and 7 bases at J, with 16 bases in the middle. This CDR3 comprises 15 residues. The germline V gene has CDR1 MGHRA and CDR2 YSYEKL. The CDR3 nucleotides read TGCGCCAGCAGCCAAGATTCTAGCGTCCTGGGGGAGCAGTACTTC. Translating gives CASSQDSSVLGEQYF.

The chain joins TRBV5-8 to TRBJ2-5; perhaps TRBD2 as D (6 bases). V was shortened by 1 base and J by 10 bases, with 17 bases between the two germline ends. Germline-derived CDR1 and CDR2 are SGHTS and YDEGEE. This CDR3 spans 14 amino acids. The CDR3 DNA follows: TGTGCCAGCAGCTTGAAGGAATTAGGGGAGGACCAGTACTTC. This codes for CASSLKELGEDQYF.

This clonotype was picked up a small number of times. The chain joins TRBV5-1 to TRBJ1-5; 9 bases line up with TRBD1. The CDR3 is 18 residues long. After removal of 2 bases from V and 5 bases from J, the junction contained 14 bases not matched to a gene. From germline, CDR1 is SGHRS and CDR2 YFSETQ. The CDR3 DNA reads TGCGCCAGCAGCTTTCAGGACAGGGGAGGGAGAGGGTATCAGCCCCAGCATTTT. Translating it yields CASSFQDRGGRGYQPQHF.

The chain links TRBV7-2 to TRBJ1-6, with D unresolved. Trimming took 4 bases from V and 9 from J, leaving 10 bases between them. The length of the CDR3 is 13 residues. Germline V gene sequence: CDR1 SGHTA, CDR2 FQGNSA. The CDR3 DNA sequence: TGTGCCAGCAGCTACGGAGTGCTTTCACCCCTCCACTTT. It encodes CASSYGVLSPLHF. Based on the CDR3 plus reference TRBV7-2 and TRBJ1-6, the full variable domain is GAGVSQSPSNKVTEKGKDVELRCDPISGHTALYWYRQSLGQGLEFLIYFQGNSAPDKSGLPSDRFSAERTGGSVSTLTIQRTQQEDSAVYLCASSYGVLSPLHFGNGTRLTVT.

V usage is TRBV6-6 and J usage is TRBJ1-2, with 7 bases aligning to TRBD1. V was pared by 11 bases and J by 6 bases, with 6 bases of the junction left unmatched. The CDR3 is 11 residues long. In germline, CDR1 is MNHNY, CDR2 SVGAGI (reference sequence). CDR3 in amino acids: CAGWGTDGYTF. As DNA, the CDR3 is TGTGCCGGGTGGGGGACAGATGGCTACACCTTC.

This clonotype was found many times. The V gene is TRBV4-2, the J gene TRBJ2-7; D tentatively fits TRBD1 or TRBD2 (5 bases each). This CDR3 has 14 residues. The germline gives CDR1 LGHNA, CDR2 YNFKEQ. The V end lost 2 bases, the J end lost 4 bases, and 12 bases lay between the germline ends. The CDR3 here is CASSQYSGGYEQYF. The CDR3, as DNA: TGTGCCAGCAGCCAATACAGTGGGGGTTACGAGCAGTACTTC.

Sample share makes this clonotype medium-sized. The CDR3 DNA reads TGTGCCAGCAGTGTTGCACAGGGCGCGAACACCGGGGAGCTGTTTTTT. Amino acid sequence: CASSVAQGANTGELFF. The chain uses TRBV6-4 and TRBJ2-2; D possibly corresponds to TRBD1 (6 bases). V was shortened by 4 bases and J by 0 bases, with 12 bases between the two germline ends. CDR1 MRHNA and CDR2 SNTAGT come from the germline V gene. This CDR3 comprises 16 residues.

This clonotype was found a few times. The chain links TRBV5-4 to TRBJ1-1; no firm D call. Germline CDR1 SGHNT, CDR2 YYREEE (reference sequence). Between the trimmed V and J ends, which lost 3 bases and 6 bases, there was a span of 9 bases. CDR3 length: 12 amino acids. The CDR3 region has the DNA TGTGCCAGCAGCTGGGGAAACGCTGAAGCTTTCTTT. Its translation: CASSWGNAEAFF.

This clonotype turned up a few times. The J gene is TRBJ2-1, the V gene TRBV27, with D possibly matching TRBD2 (7 bases). Germline V CDR1 and CDR2: MNHEY, SMNVEV (reference sequence). CDR3 length: 15 amino acids. The ends were cut back, 7 bases at V and 12 bases at J, with 25 bases in the middle. This CDR3 is CASTSGGGPAGAQFF. In nucleotides, the CDR3 is TGTGCCAGCACCTCTGGGGGAGGGCCGGCGGGGGCGCAGTTCTTC.

This clonotype appeared many times. For the CDR3, the DNA is TGCGCCAGCAGCCAAGATTCGGGGGGTTTGTACGAGCAGTACTTC. This sequence encodes CASSQDSGGLYEQYF. This rearrangement joins TRBV4-3 to TRBJ2-7, with 7 bases matching TRBD2. The length of the CDR3 is 15 residues. Germline V gives CDR1 LGHNA, CDR2 YSLEER. Trimming took 0 bases from V and 4 from J; bases not matched to a gene: 6.